This T cell receptor beta chain was sequenced in a study of radiation and T cells in renal cell carcinoma. General study findings and limits: Pretreatment tumor biopsies were lacking, so baseline clonotypes are unknown. In blood, top tumor clones expanded by 2 weeks, shrinking by 4.

Sequenced by immunoSEQ multiplex PCR; TCRdb stores in-frame clones only, minus some. The data hold approximately 100,000 clones, with approximately 86% observed a single time. A word on this clone: The antigen is not known.

V was trimmed by 2 bases and J by 0 bases, leaving 9 bases between them. This CDR3 spans 15 amino acids. Germline loops: CDR1 SGDLS, CDR2 YYNGEE. Specified time point: baseline pretreatment blood. As for treatment: 15 Gy SBRT to primary tumor, nephrectomy 4 weeks later. Radiation-treated patients gave blood at baseline, week 2 and week 4. This renal cell carcinoma was of the clear cell type. The specimen was blood, collected from a patient whose treatment included radiotherapy and nephrectomy. This rearrangement joins TRBV9 to TRBJ1-3, with a possible D match to TRBD1 (5 bases). This TCR came from a man aged 45-60 years with renal cell carcinoma. The CDR3 DNA sequence: TGTGCCAGCAGCGTGGGACGAAGCTCTGGAAACACCATATATTTT. Its protein product is CASSVGRSSGNTIYF.